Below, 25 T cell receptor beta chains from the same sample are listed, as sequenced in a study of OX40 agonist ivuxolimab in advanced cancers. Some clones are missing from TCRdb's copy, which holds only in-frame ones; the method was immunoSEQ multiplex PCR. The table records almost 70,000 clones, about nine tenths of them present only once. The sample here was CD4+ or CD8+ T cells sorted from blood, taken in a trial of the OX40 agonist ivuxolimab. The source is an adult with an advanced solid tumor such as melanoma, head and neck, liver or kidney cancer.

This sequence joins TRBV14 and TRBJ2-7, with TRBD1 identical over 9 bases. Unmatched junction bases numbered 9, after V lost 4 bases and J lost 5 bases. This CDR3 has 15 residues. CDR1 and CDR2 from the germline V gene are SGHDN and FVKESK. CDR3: CASSLIWTGAHEQYF. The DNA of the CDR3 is TGTGCCAGCAGCCTAATTTGGACAGGGGCCCACGAGCAGTACTTC. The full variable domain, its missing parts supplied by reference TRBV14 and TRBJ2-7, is EAGVTQFPSHSVIEKGQTVTLRCDPISGHDNLYWYRRVMGKEIKFLLHFVKESKQDESGMPNNRFLAERTGGTYSTLKVQPAELEDSGVYFCASSLIWTGAHEQYFGPGTRLTVT.

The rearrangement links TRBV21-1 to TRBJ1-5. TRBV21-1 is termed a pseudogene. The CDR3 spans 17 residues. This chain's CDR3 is CASTAGDSRYSNQPQHF. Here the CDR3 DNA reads TGTGCCAGCACAGCCGGGGACTCTCGTTATAGCAATCAGCCCCAGCATTTT.

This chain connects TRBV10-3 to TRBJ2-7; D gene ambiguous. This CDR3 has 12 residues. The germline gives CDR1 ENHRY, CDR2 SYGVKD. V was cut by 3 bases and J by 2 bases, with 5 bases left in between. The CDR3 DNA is TGTGCCATCAGTGACAACCCCTACGAGCAGTACTTC. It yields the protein CAISDNPYEQYF.

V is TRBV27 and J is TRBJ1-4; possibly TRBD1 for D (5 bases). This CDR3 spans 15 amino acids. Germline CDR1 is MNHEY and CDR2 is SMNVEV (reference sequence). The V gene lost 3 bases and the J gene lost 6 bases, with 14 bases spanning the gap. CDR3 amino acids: CASSFDGKGDEKLFF. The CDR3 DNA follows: TGTGCCAGCAGTTTTGATGGGAAAGGGGATGAAAAACTGTTTTTT.

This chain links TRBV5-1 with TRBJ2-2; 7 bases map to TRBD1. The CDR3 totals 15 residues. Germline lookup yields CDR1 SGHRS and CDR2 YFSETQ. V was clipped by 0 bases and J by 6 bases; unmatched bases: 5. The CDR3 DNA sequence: TGCGCCAGCAGCTTGGCCAGGGGGAGCGCCGGGGAGCTGTTTTTT. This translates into CASSLARGSAGELFF.

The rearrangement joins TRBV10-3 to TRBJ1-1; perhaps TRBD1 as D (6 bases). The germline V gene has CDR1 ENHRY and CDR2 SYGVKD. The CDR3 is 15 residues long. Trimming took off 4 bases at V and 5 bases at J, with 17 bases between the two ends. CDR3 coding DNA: TGTGCCATCAGTGGGCAACAGGGTCTGGGGACTGAAGCTTTCTTT. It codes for CAISGQQGLGTEAFF.

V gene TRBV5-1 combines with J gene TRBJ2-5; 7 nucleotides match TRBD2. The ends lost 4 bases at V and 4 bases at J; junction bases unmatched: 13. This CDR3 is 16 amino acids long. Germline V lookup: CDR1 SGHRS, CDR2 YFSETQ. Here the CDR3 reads CASSPTAWTRAETQYF. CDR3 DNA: TGCGCCAGCAGCCCGACCGCCTGGACTAGAGCAGAGACCCAGTACTTC. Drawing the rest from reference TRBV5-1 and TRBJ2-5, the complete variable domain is KAGVTQTPRYLIKTRGQQVTLSCSPISGHRSVSWYQQTPGQGLQFLFEYFSETQRNKGNFPGRFSGRQFSNSRSEMNVSTLELGDSALYLCASSPTAWTRAETQYFGPGTRLLVL.

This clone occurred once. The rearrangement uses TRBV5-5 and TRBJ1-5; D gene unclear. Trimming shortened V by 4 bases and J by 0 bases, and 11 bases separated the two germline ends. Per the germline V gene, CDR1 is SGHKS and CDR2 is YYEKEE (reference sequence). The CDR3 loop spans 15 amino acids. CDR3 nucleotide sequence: TGTGCCAGCAGCCGAGAGGCATATAGCAATCAGCCCCAGCATTTT. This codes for CASSREAYSNQPQHF.

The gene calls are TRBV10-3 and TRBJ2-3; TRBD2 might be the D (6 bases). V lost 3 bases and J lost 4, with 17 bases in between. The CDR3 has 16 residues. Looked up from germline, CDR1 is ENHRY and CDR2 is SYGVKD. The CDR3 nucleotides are TGTGCCATCAGTGATAGGGCTTGGGGAGGCCCAGATACGCAGTATTTT. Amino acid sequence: CAISDRAWGGPDTQYF.

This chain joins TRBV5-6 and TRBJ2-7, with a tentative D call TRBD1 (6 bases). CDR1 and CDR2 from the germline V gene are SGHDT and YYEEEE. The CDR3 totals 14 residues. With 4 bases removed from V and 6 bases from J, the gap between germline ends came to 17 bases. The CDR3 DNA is TGTGCCAGCAGCCTCCGGAGCAGGGGTGCCGAGCAGTACTTC. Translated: CASSLRSRGAEQYF.

CDR3 nucleotides: TGTGCCACCAGCAGAAAAACTGGACAGGTGAACACCGGGGAGCTGTTTTTT. It translates to CATSRKTGQVNTGELFF. V usage is TRBV15 and J usage is TRBJ2-2; 7 nucleotides agree with TRBD1. CDR1 is LNHNV, CDR2 YYDKDF, per germline (reference sequence). The junction had 7 bases not matched to a gene; V was cut back by 2 bases and J by 1 base. The CDR3 has 17 amino acids. Complete variable domain (other parts from reference TRBV15 and TRBJ2-2): DAMVIQNPRYQVTQFGKPVTLSCSQTLNHNVMYWYQQKSSQAPKLLFHYYDKDFNNEADTPDNFQSRRPNTSFCFLDIRSPGLGDTAMYLCATSRKTGQVNTGELFFGEGSRLTVL.

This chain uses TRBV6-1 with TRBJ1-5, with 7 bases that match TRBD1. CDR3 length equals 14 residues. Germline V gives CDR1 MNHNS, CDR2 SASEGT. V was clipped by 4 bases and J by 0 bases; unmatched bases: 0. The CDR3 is CASSGDSSNQPQHF. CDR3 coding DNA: TGTGCCAGCAGTGGGGACAGTAGCAATCAGCCCCAGCATTTT.

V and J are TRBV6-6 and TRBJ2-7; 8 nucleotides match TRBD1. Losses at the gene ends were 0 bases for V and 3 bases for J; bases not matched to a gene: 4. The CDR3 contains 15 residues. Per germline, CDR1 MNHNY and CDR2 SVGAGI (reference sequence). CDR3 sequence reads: CASSYSPGQDYEQYF. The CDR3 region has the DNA TGTGCCAGCAGTTACTCACCGGGACAGGACTACGAGCAGTACTTC.

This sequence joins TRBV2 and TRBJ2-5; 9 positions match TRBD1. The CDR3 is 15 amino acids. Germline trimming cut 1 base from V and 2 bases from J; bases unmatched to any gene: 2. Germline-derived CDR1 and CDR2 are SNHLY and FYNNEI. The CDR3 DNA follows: TGTGCCAGCAGTGAAGACAGGGGGCAGCAAGAGACCCAGTACTTC. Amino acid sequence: CASSEDRGQQETQYF.

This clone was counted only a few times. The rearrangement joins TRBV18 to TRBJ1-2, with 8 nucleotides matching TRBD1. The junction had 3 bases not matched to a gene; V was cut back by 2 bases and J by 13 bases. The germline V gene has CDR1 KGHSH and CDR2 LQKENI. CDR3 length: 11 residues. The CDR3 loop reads CASSPGQGPTF. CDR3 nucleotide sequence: TGTGCCAGCTCACCAGGACAGGGACCCACCTTC. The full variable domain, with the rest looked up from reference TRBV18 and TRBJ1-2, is NAGVMQNPRHLVRRRGQEARLRCSPMKGHSHVYWYRQLPEEGLKFMVYLQKENIIDESGMPKERFSAEFPKEGPSILRIQQVVRGDSAAYFCASSPGQGPTFGSGTRLTVV.

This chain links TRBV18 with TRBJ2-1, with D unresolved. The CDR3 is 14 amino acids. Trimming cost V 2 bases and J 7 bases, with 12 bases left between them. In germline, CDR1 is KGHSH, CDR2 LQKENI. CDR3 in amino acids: CASSPGLSSNEQFF. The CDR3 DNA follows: TGTGCCAGCTCACCAGGTCTCAGTAGTAATGAGCAGTTCTTC.

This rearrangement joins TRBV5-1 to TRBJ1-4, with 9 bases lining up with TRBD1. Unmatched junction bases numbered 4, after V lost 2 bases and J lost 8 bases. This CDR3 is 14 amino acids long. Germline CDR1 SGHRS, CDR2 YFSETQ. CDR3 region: CASSFGTGSEKLFF. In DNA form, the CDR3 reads TGCGCCAGCAGCTTCGGGACAGGGTCGGAAAAACTGTTTTTT.

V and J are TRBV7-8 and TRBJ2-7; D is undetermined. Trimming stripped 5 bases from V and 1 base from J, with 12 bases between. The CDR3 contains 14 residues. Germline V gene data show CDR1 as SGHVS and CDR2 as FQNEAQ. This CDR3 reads CASSLPDGSYEQYF. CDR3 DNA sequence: TGTGCCAGCAGCCTCCCGGACGGTTCCTACGAGCAGTACTTC.

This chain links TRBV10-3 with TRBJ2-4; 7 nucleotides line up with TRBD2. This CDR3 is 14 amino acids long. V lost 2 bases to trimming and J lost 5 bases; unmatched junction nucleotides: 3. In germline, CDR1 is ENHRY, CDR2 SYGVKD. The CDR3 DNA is TGTGCCATCAGTGAGGGGACTAACGAAAACATTCAGTACTTC. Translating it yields CAISEGTNENIQYF.

DNA of the CDR3: TGTGCCAGCAGAGGTAGGGGACAGGGAGTCAATGAGCAGTTCTTC. This sequence encodes CASRGRGQGVNEQFF. The chain has TRBV2 and TRBJ2-1; 9 positions match TRBD1. With 6 bases clipped from V and 6 bases from J, the junction kept 9 bases outside the gene matches. Per germline, CDR1 SNHLY and CDR2 FYNNEI. This CDR3 is built from 15 residues.

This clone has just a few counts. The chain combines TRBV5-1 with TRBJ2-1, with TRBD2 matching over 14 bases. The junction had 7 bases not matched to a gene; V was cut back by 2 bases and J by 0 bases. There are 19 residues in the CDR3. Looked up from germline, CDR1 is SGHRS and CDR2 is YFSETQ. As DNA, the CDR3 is TGCGCCAGCAGCTTTCTGGGACTAGCGGGGGCGAGCTCCTACAATGAGCAGTTCTTC. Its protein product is CASSFLGLAGASSYNEQFF.

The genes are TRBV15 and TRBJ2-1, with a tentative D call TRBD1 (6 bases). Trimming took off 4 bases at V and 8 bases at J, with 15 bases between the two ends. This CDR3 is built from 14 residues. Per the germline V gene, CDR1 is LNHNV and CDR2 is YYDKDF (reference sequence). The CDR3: CATSTRTEGYEQFF. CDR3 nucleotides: TGTGCCACCAGCACGCGGACAGAGGGCTATGAGCAGTTCTTC. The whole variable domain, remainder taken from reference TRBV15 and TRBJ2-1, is DAMVIQNPRYQVTQFGKPVTLSCSQTLNHNVMYWYQQKSSQAPKLLFHYYDKDFNNEADTPDNFQSRRPNTSFCFLDIRSPGLGDTAMYLCATSTRTEGYEQFFGPGTRLTVL.

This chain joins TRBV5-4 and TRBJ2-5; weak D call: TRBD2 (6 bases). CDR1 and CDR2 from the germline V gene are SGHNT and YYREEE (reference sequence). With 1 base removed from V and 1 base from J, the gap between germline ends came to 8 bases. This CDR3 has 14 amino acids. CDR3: CASSLTGVQETQYF. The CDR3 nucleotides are TGTGCCAGCAGCTTGACGGGGGTCCAAGAGACCCAGTACTTC.

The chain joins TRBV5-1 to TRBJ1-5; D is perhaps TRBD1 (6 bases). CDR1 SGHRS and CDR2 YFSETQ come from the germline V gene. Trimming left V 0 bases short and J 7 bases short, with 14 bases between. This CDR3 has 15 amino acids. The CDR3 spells CASSLARGHGQPQHF. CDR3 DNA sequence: TGCGCCAGCAGCTTGGCCAGGGGACATGGGCAGCCCCAGCATTTT.

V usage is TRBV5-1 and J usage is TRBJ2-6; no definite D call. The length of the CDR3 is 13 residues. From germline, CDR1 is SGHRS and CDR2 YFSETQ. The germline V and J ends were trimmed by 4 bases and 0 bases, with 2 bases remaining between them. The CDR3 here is CASSGSGANVLTF. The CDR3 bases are TGCGCCAGCAGCGGCTCTGGGGCCAACGTCCTGACTTTC.